This TCR beta chain emerged from a study of shared clonotypes between healthy human individuals. Study summary: Aged 18 to 49, the donors were a couple of women and three men.

Between the trimmed V and J ends, which lost 4 bases and 3 bases, there was a span of 13 bases. Germline-derived CDR1 and CDR2 are SGDLS and YYNGEE. This CDR3 spans 15 amino acids. Study outcomes and limitations: Non-shared clonotypes were found to have lower generation probabilities than the clonotypes that were shared by all four of the sorted-subset donors.

As defined, naive CD8 cells were CD45RO-negative and positively selected for CCR7, with terminally differentiated effector memory CD45RA+ cells excluded. A remark on this clone: Its specificity is unknown.

In replicate PCRs of sorted subsets, roughly 190 ng DNA, approximately 32,000 T cell genomes, was used. Only in-frame clones appear in the TCRdb table, and some are missing; sequencing was by immunoSEQ multiplex PCR. Among roughly 600,000 clones listed, 98% were seen once. This clonotype was sampled from a man aged 25-40 years in good health. The rearrangement uses TRBV9 and TRBJ2-2, with D perhaps TRBD2 (6 bases). Sequenced sample: naive CD8+ T cells sorted from blood. The CDR3: CASSSRDFHTGELFF. In nucleotides, the CDR3 is TGTGCCAGCAGCTCCCGGGACTTCCACACCGGGGAGCTGTTTTTT.